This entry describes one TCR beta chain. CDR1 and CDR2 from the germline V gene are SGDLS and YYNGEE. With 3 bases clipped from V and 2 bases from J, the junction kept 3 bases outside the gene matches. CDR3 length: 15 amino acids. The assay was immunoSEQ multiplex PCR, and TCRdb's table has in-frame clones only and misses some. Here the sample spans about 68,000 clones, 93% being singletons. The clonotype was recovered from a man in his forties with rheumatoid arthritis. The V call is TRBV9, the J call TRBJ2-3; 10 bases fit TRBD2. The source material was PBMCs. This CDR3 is CASSASGSVTDTQYF. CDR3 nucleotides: TGTGCCAGCAGCGCTAGCGGGAGTGTCACAGATACGCAGTATTTT.